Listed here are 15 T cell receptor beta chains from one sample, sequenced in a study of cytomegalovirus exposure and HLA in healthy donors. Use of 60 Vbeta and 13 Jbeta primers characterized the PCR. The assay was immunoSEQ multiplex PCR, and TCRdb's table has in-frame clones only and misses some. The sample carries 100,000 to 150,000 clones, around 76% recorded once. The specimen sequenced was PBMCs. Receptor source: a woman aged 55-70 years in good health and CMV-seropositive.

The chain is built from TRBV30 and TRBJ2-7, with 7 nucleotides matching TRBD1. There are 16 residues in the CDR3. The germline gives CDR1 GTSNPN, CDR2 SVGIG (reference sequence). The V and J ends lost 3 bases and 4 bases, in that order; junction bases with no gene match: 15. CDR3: CAWSDRQGQKLYEQYF. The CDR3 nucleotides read TGTGCCTGGAGCGACCGACAGGGACAGAAACTTTACGAGCAGTACTTC.

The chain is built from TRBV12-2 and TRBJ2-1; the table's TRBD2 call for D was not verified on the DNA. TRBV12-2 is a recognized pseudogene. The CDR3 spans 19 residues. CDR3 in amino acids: CASRSSRGVTSGGCNEQFF. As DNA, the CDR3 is TGTGCAAGTCGCTCCAGCAGAGGAGTAACTAGCGGGGGTTGCAATGAGCAGTTCTTC.

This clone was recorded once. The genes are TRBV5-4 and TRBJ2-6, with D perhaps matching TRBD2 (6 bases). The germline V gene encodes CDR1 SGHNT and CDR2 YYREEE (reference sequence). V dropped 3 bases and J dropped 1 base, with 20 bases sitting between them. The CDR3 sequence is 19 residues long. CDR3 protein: CASSWGLGGLTSGANVLTF. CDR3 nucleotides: TGTGCCAGCAGCTGGGGTTTGGGGGGACTGACTTCTGGGGCCAACGTCCTGACTTTC.

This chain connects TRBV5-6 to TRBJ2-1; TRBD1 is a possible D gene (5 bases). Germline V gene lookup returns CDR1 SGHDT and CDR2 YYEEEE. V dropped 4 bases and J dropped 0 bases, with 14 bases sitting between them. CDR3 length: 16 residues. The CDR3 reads CASSPLQDYSYNEQFF. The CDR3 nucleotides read TGTGCCAGCAGCCCGCTACAGGATTACTCCTACAATGAGCAGTTCTTC.

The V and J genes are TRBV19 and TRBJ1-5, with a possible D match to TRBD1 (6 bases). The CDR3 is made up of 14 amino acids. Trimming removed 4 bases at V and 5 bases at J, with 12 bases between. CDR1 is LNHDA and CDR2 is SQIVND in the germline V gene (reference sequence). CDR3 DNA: TGTGCCAGTAGTAAGGGGGGGAGTGATCAGCCCCAGCATTTT. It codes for CASSKGGSDQPQHF.

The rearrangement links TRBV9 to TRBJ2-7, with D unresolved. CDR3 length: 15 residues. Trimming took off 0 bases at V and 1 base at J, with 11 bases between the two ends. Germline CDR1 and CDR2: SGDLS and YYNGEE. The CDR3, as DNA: TGTGCCAGCAGCGTAGGAATCGACACATCCTACGAGCAGTACTTC. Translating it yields CASSVGIDTSYEQYF.

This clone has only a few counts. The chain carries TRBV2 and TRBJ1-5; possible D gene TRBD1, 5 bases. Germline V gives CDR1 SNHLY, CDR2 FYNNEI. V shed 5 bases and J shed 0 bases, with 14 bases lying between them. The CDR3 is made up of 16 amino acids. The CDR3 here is CASSTRQPYSNQPQHF. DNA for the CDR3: TGTGCCAGCAGTACCCGACAGCCGTATAGCAATCAGCCCCAGCATTTT.

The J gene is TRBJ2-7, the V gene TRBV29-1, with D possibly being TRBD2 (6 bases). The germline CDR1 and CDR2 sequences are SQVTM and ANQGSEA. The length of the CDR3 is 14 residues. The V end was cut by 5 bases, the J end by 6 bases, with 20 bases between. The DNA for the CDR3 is TGCAGCGTTCGAGGGGACTCTTGGGCCCTCGAGCAGTACTTC. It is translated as CSVRGDSWALEQYF.

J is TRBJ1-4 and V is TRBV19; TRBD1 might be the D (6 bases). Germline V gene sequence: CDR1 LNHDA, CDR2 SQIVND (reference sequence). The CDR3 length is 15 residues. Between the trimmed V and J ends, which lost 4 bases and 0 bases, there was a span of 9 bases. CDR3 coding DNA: TGTGCCAGTAGTACAGGGGATTCAACTAATGAAAAACTGTTTTTT. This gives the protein CASSTGDSTNEKLFF.

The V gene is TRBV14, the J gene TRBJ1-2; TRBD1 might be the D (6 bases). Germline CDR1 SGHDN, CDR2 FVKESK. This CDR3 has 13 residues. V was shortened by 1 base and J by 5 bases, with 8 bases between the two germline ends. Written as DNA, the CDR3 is TGTGCCAGCAGCCAAGGACAGGCTTATGGCTACACCTTC. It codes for CASSQGQAYGYTF.

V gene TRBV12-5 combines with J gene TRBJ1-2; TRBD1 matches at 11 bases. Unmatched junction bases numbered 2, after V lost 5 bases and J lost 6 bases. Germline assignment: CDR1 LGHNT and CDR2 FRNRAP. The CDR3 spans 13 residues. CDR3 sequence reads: CASGPDRGHGYTF. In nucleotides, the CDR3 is TGTGCTAGTGGTCCGGACAGGGGGCATGGCTACACCTTC.

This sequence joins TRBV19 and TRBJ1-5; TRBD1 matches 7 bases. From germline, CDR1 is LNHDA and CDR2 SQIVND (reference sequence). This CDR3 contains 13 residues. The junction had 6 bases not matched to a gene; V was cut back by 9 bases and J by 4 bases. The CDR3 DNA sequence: TGTGCCAGCTCGGACAGGCCTAATCAGCCCCAGCATTTT. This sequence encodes CASSDRPNQPQHF.

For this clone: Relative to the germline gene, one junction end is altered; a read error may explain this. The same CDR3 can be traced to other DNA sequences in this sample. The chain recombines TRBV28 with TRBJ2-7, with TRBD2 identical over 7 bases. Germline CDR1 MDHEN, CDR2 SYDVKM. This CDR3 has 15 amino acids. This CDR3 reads CASSSHGGSDNEQYF. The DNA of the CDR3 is TGCGCCAGCAGTTCCCACGGCGGGAGTGACAACGAGCAGTACTTC.

CDR3 region: CAISGQWNSYTF. The CDR3 region has the DNA TGTGCCATCTCGGGACAATGGAATAGCTACACCTTC. The V gene is TRBV28, the J gene TRBJ1-2, with D maybe TRBD1 (6 bases). V shed 10 bases and J shed 9 bases, with 18 bases lying between them. Germline V lookup: CDR1 MDHEN, CDR2 SYDVKM. CDR3 length: 12 amino acids.

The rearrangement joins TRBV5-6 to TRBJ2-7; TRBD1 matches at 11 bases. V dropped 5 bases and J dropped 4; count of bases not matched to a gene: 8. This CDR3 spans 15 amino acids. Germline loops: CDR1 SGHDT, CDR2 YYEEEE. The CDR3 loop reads CASSFGQGAGYEQYF. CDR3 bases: TGTGCCAGCAGTTTCGGACAGGGGGCTGGGTACGAGCAGTACTTC.